In its sample, the clone carrying this T cell receptor (beta chain) was seen once. Its antigen is as yet unknown. An even split of each subset's genomic DNA across several immunoSEQ plates was performed. Assay: immunoSEQ multiplex PCR; the TCRdb copy retains only in-frame clones and omits some. Of 1,400,000 or so clones detected, around 98.5% appear once; the ten largest clones hold about 0.4%. Germline V CDR1 and CDR2: MNHEY, SMNVEV (reference sequence). Trimming shortened V by 2 bases and J by 7 bases, and 9 bases separated the two germline ends. The CDR3 contains 13 residues. This sample is part of a study of shared clonotypes between healthy human individuals. The overall study: CD4 naive cells filled three plates per donor, CD4 memory three, CD8 naive two and CD8 memory one. Broader study findings: A reduction in generation probabilities was seen for non-shared clonotypes relative to those shared by all four donors. Some naive CD4 clonotypes, approximately 4.5%, turned up in common across a few donors.

The sequence derives from a man aged 25 to 40 in good health. The specimen sequenced was naive CD4+ T cells sorted from blood. The sample's subset: CD45RA+ positively selected. The V call is TRBV27, the J call TRBJ2-1; D unresolved. This CDR3 reads CASSLGPENEQFF. The CDR3 DNA follows: TGTGCCAGCAGTTTAGGACCAGAGAATGAGCAGTTCTTC.